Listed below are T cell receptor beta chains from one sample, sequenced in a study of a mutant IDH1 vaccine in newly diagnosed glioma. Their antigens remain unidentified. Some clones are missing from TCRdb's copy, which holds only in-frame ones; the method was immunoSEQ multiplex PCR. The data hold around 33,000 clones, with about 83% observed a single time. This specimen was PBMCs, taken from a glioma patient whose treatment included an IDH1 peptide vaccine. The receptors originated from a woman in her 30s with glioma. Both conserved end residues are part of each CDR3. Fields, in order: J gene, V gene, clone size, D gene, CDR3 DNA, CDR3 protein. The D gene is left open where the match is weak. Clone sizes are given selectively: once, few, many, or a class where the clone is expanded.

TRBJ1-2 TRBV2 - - TGTGCCAGCCAAGAGGGGGAGTATGGCTACACCTTC CASQEGEYGYTF
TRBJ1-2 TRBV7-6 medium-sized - TGTGCCAGCAGCTCCGCCCATGGGACGGCTGGAACCTATGGCTACACCTTC CASSSAHGTAGTYGYTF
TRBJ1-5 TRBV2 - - TGTGCCAGCAGTCCCTTGGGGATGGGGCAAAGAATCAGTCAGCCCCAGCATTTT CASSPLGMGQRISQPQHF
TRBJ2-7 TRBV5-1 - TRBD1 TGCGCCAGCAGCCCGGACAGGGCCTACGAGCAGTACTTC CASSPDRAYEQYF
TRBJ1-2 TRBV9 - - TGTGCCAGCGGCAGGGATCTCGATGGCTACACCTTC CASGRDLDGYTF
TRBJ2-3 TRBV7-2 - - TGTGCCAGCAGCTTAGGTCACTTAGATACGCAGTATTTT CASSLGHLDTQYF
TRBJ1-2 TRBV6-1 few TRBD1 TGTGCCAGCAGTTGGACAGGGCGATACACCTTC CASSWTGRYTF
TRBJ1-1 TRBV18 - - TGTGCCAGCTCACCTTGGACGCAGGGAGGGGGGACTGAAGCTTTCTTT CASSPWTQGGGTEAFF
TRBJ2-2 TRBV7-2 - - TGTGCCAGCAGCTTAAACGGGGGGAACACCGGGGAGCTGTTTTTT CASSLNGGNTGELFF
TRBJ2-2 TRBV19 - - TGTGCCAGTAGTATAGAGGGGCGGCACACCGGGGAGCTGTTTTTT CASSIEGRHTGELFF
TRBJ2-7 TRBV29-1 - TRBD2 TGCAGCGTTATGGGGGGGATCGGCTACGAGCAGTACTTC CSVMGGIGYEQYF
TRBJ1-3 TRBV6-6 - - TGTGCCAGCGGGAGAAGTTCTGGAAACACCATATATTTT CASGRSSGNTIYF
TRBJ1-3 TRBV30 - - TGTGCCTGGAGTAGGGGCGGCGCATCCTCTGGAAACACCATATATTTT CAWSRGGASSGNTIYF
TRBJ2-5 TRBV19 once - TGTGCCAGTAGTATAAGATGGGAAGAGACCCAGTACTTC CASSIRWEETQYF
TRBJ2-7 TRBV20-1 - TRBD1 TGCAGTGTGGGACAGGGGGCGGTGCAGTACTTC CSVGQGAVQYF
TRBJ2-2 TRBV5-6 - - TGTGCCAGCAGCTTGAGAATCACCGGGGAGCTGTTTTTT CASSLRITGELFF
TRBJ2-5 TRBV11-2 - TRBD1 TGTGCCAGCAGCTCTCTCGACAGGGTTCAAGAGACCCAGTACTTC CASSSLDRVQETQYF
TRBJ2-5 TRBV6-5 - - TGTGCCAGCAGTTCCGGGCCCTTAGGGACCCAGTACTTC CASSSGPLGTQYF